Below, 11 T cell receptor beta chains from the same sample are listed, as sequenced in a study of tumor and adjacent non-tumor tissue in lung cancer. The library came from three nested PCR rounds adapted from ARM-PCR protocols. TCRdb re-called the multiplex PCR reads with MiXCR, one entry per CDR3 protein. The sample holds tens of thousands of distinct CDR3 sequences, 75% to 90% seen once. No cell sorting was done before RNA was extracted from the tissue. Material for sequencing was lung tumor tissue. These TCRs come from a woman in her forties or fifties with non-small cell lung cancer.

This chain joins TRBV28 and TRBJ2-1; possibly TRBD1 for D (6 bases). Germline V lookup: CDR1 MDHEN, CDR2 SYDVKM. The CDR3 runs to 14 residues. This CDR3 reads CTTSSGTSYNEQFF. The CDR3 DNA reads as TGTACCACCTCCTCCGGGACATCTTACAATGAGCAGTTCTTC.

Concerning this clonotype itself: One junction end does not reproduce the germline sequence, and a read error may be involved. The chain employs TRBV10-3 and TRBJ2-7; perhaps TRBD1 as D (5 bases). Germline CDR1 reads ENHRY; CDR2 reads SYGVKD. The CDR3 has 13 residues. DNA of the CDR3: TGTGCTATCAGCCAGACAGACTTCTCCGAGCAGTACTTC. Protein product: CAISQTDFSEQYF.

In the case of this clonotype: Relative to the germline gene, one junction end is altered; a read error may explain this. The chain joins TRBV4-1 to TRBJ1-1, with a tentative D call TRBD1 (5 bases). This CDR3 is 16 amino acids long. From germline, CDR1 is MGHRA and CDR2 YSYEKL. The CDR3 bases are TGCACCAGCAGCCAAGATGTCTACAGGAGGAACACTGAAGCTTTCTTT. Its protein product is CTSSQDVYRRNTEAFF.

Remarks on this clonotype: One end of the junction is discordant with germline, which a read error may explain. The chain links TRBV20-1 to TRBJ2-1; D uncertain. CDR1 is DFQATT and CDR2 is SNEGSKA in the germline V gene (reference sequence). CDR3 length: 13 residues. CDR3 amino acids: CSARDPKETEQSF. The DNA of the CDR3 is TGCAGTGCTAGAGACCCTAAGGAGACTGAGCAGTCCTTC.

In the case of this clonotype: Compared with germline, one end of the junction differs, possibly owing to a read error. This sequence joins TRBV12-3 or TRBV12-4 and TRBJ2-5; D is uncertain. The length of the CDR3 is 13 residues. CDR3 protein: CVSSLTKVETQYF. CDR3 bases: TGTGTCAGCAGTTTGACCAAGGTGGAGACCCAGTACTTC.

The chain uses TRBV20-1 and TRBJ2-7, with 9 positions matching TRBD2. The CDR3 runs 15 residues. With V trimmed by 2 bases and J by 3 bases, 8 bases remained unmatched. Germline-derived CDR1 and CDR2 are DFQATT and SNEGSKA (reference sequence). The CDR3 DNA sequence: TGCAGTGCTAGACCATCTAGCGGGAAGCACTACGAGCAGTACTTC. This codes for CSARPSSGKHYEQYF.

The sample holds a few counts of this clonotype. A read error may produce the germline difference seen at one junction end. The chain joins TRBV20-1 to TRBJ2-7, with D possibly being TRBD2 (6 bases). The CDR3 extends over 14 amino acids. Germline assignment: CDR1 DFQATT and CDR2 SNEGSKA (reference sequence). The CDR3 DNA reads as TGCAGTGCCACCCTAGCGAGAATCTCCTACGAGCAATACTTC. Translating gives CSATLARISYEQYF.

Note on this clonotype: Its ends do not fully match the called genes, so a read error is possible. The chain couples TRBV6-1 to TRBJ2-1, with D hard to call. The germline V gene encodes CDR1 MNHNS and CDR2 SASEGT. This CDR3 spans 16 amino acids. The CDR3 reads CASKSLTRSFVDEQFF. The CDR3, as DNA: TGTGCCAGCAAGAGCCTAACAAGGTCTTTTGTGGATGAACAGTTCTTC.

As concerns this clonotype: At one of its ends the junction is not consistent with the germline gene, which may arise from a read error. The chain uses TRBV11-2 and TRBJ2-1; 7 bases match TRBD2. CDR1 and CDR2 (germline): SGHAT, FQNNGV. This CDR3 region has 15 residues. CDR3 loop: CASIRRLAMSNDQFF. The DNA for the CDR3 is TGTGCCAGCATCCGGAGACTAGCTATGAGCAATGACCAGTTCTTC.

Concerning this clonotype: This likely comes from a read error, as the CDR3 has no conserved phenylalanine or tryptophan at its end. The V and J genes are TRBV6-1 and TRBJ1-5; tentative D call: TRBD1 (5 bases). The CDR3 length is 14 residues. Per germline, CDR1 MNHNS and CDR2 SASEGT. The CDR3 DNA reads TGTGCCAGGAGTGATAGGACAAGTTATCAGCCCCAGCATCTT. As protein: CARSDRTSYQPQHL.

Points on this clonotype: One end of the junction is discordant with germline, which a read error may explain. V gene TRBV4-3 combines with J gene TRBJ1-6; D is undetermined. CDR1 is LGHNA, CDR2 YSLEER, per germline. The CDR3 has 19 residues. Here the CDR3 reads CASSQDSVASSSYNSPLHF. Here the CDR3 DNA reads TGCGCCAGCAGCCAAGATAGTGTGGCCTCAAGCTCCTATAATTCACCCCTTCACTTT.